This T cell receptor beta chain was documented in a study of shared clonotypes between healthy human individuals. Study-level results: Enrolling few donors narrowed the genetic and exposure-history diversity that was represented. Between a few donors, naive CD4 clonotypes were shared at a level of about 5%. Expectations were that clonotype sharing among donors would be affected by sequencing depth. Generally, naive subsets came out with larger estimated richness than memory subsets.

This table comes from immunoSEQ multiplex PCR, and its TCRdb copy is limited to in-frame clones, with some not included. The sample consists of some 2.1 million clones, about 95% of them appearing once. In the case of this clone: Its target is not known.

The naive CD8 fraction comprised CD45RO-negative cells positively selected for CCR7 and excluded terminally differentiated effector memory CD45RA+ cells. CDR1 and CDR2 (germline): MNHNS, SASEGT. Trimming removed 6 bases from V and 3 bases from J, with 12 bases in between. The CDR3 runs 13 residues. The TCR sequence derives from a man between 18 and 29 years old in good health. The rearrangement joins TRBV6-1 to TRBJ2-7; tentatively, D is TRBD2 (5 bases). Sequenced sample: naive CD8+ T cells sorted from blood. In nucleotides, the CDR3 is TGTGCCAGCAGGCCTAGCCCCTACTACGAGCAGTACTTC. As protein: CASRPSPYYEQYF.